This T cell receptor (beta chain) was documented in a study of OX40 agonist ivuxolimab in advanced cancers. Germline CDR1 is MNHNS and CDR2 is SASEGT. CDR3 length: 11 residues. Trimming left V 1 base short and J 8 bases short, with 4 bases between. Some clones are missing from TCRdb's copy, which holds only in-frame ones; the method was immunoSEQ multiplex PCR. The data hold around 90,000 clones, with roughly 84% observed a single time. This TCR derives from an adult with an advanced solid tumor such as melanoma, head and neck, liver or kidney cancer. The chain is built from TRBV6-1 and TRBJ2-3; D remains ambiguous. Sequencing was performed on CD4+ or CD8+ T cells sorted from blood, taken in a trial of the OX40 agonist ivuxolimab. The CDR3 bases are TGTGCCAGCAGTGAAGGTGGTACGCAGTATTTT. It is translated as CASSEGGTQYF.